These 10 T cell receptor beta chains were all obtained from the same sample, sequenced in a study of cytomegalovirus exposure and HLA in healthy donors. This table comes from immunoSEQ multiplex PCR, and its TCRdb copy is limited to in-frame clones, with some not included. The table shows a few hundred thousand clones, with roughly 84% occurring only once. The sample comprised PBMCs. These receptors originate from a man aged 18 to 30 in good health and CMV-seropositive.

The chain links TRBV7-9 to TRBJ2-7; no firm D call. Germline lookup yields CDR1 SEHNR and CDR2 FQNEAQ (reference sequence). V was pared by 0 bases and J by 0 bases, with 9 bases between. This CDR3 contains 15 residues. CDR3 DNA: TGTGCCAGCAGCTTAGCGGCCATCGCCTCCTACGAGCAGTACTTC. This sequence encodes CASSLAAIASYEQYF.

The chain couples TRBV5-4 to TRBJ2-1; a possible D gene is TRBD1 (5 bases). This CDR3 comprises 13 residues. Germline CDR1 SGHNT, CDR2 YYREEE (reference sequence). Trimming removed 7 bases from V and 3 bases from J, with 11 bases in between. CDR3 sequence: CASRTDSYNEQFF. CDR3 coding DNA: TGTGCCAGCCGAACCGACAGCTACAATGAGCAGTTCTTC.

The V call is TRBV2, the J call TRBJ1-1, with a weak D call TRBD1 (5 bases). The CDR3 is made up of 15 amino acids. V shed 2 bases and J shed 1 base, with 11 bases lying between them. Looked up from germline, CDR1 is SNHLY and CDR2 is FYNNEI. The CDR3 protein is CASSEFAGTNTEAFF. The CDR3 DNA is TGTGCCAGCAGTGAATTTGCAGGGACGAACACTGAAGCTTTCTTT. Using reference TRBV2 and TRBJ1-1 for the parts outside the CDR3, the full variable domain is EPEVTQTPSHQVTQMGQEVILRCVPISNHLYFYWYRQILGQKVEFLVSFYNNEISEKSEIFDDQFSVERPDGSNFTLKIRSTKLEDSAMYFCASSEFAGTNTEAFFGQGTRLTVV.

The chain carries TRBV19 and TRBJ2-7; 11 bases are shared with TRBD2. Germline trimming cut 1 base from V and 3 bases from J; bases unmatched to any gene: 8. This CDR3 region has 17 residues. Per the germline V gene, CDR1 is LNHDA and CDR2 is SQIVND (reference sequence). The DNA for the CDR3 is TGTGCCAGTAGTATAGGGACTCCCGGGACTAGCGGCTACGAGCAGTACTTC. Amino acid sequence: CASSIGTPGTSGYEQYF.

The rearrangement uses TRBV5-6 and TRBJ2-1; D gene ambiguous. Trimming took off 2 bases at V and 5 bases at J, with 5 bases between the two ends. The CDR3 runs 12 residues. In germline, CDR1 is SGHDT, CDR2 YYEEEE. CDR3 amino acids: CASSLGNNEQFF. CDR3 nucleotides: TGTGCCAGCAGCTTAGGCAACAATGAGCAGTTCTTC. The variable domain in full, with the rest retrieved from reference TRBV5-6 and TRBJ2-1, is DAGVTQSPTHLIKTRGQQVTLRCSPKSGHDTVSWYQQALGQGPQFIFQYYEEEERQRGNFPDRFSGHQFPNYSSELNVNALLLGDSALYLCASSLGNNEQFFGPGTRLTVL.

The J gene is TRBJ1-5, the V gene TRBV30; no firm D call. This CDR3 contains 13 residues. V gave up 4 bases and J gave up 1 base, with 8 bases separating them. CDR1 and CDR2 from the germline V gene are GTSNPN and SVGIG (reference sequence). This CDR3 reads CAWNRRSNQPQHF. The CDR3 nucleotides are TGTGCCTGGAATCGGAGAAGCAATCAGCCCCAGCATTTT.

This sequence joins TRBV19 and TRBJ1-5; D unclear. This CDR3 is built from 13 residues. V dropped 7 bases and J dropped 0 bases, with 7 bases sitting between them. Germline V CDR1 and CDR2: LNHDA, SQIVND (reference sequence). Here the CDR3 reads CASNEYSNQPQHF. The CDR3 DNA reads as TGTGCCAGTAACGAGTATAGCAATCAGCCCCAGCATTTT.

CDR3 in DNA: TGTGCCAGCAGCTCCCCGGGACGGAGGACCGTACAAGAGACCCAGTACTTC. Its translation: CASSSPGRRTVQETQYF. V usage is TRBV7-2 and J usage is TRBJ2-5, with D perhaps given as TRBD1 or TRBD2 (5 bases each). Trimming removed 4 bases from V and 2 bases from J, with 20 bases in between. The CDR3 totals 17 residues. CDR1 is SGHTA, CDR2 FQGNSA, per germline.

This chain connects TRBV7-9 to TRBJ1-5, with 9 positions matching TRBD1. The CDR3 contains 14 residues. The germline CDR1 and CDR2 sequences are SEHNR and FQNEAQ (reference sequence). The trim removed 3 bases at V and 5 bases at J, leaving 2 bases unmatched. CDR3: CASSLTGGDQPQHF. CDR3 bases: TGTGCCAGCAGCTTGACAGGGGGGGATCAGCCCCAGCATTTT.

The rearrangement links TRBV27 to TRBJ2-7; 8 bases map to TRBD2. Trimming at V came to 7 bases and at J to 2 bases, leaving 7 bases not matched to a gene. The CDR3 runs to 14 residues. CDR1 MNHEY and CDR2 SMNVEV come from the germline V gene (reference sequence). The CDR3 sequence is CASKDEGLAYEQYF. The CDR3 bases are TGTGCCAGCAAGGACGAGGGACTAGCCTACGAGCAGTACTTC.